The rows below give T cell receptor beta chains drawn from one sample of a study of CD8+CD57+ T cells in acquired aplastic anemia. Each CDR3 protein gets one entry after TCRdb re-called the reads with MiXCR. The table has hundreds of thousands of distinct CDR3 sequences, 55% to 75% seen once. Sequenced input: sorted CD4+, CD8+, or CD8+CD57+ T cells (not recorded which) from PBMCs. The receptors stem from a human donor in good health, serving as a control. Each CDR3 is given with its conserved first and last residue. The D gene is left open where the match is weak. Only part of the rows carry a size: once, few, many, or a class if the clone is expanded.

clone_size	v_call	j_call	d_call	cdr3_nt	cdr3_aa
.	TRBV9	TRBJ2-3	.	TGTGCCAGCAGCGTAGCTACAGATACGCAGTATTTT	CASSVATDTQYF
.	TRBV11-2	TRBJ2-5	.	TGTGCCAGCAGCATTAGGCGGGTCATTTGGCAGACCCAGTACTTC	CASSIRRVIWQTQYF
many	TRBV12-5	TRBJ1-3	.	TGTGCTAGTGGGAAGTTGGACAGCCGAATTGGAAACACCATATATTTT	CASGKLDSRIGNTIYF
.	TRBV12-3/TRBV12-4	TRBJ1-4	TRBD1	TGTGCCAGCAGTTTAAACAGGGGTTACGAAAAACTGTTTTTT	CASSLNRGYEKLFF
.	TRBV4-1	TRBJ2-1	.	TGCGCCAGCAGCATAGCCTACAATGAGCAGTTCTTC	CASSIAYNEQFF
many	TRBV20-1	TRBJ2-2	TRBD1	TGCAGTGCTAGGAGGACAGGGGCGAACACCGGGGAGCTGTTTTTT	CSARRTGANTGELFF
many	TRBV12-3/TRBV12-4	TRBJ2-5	TRBD2	TGTGCCAGCAGTGGGGGGGGTTTGGGCGGAGGACGAGAGACCCAGTACTTC	CASSGGGLGGGRETQYF
.	TRBV3-1	TRBJ1-2	.	TGTGCCAGCAGCCAAGATTCGGGGTATGGCTACACCTTC	CASSQDSGYGYTF
.	TRBV7-6	TRBJ1-2	.	TGTGCCAGCAGCGAGGAAGGGAGAACTGAAGCTTTCTTTTTC	CASSEEGRTEAFFF
.	TRBV7-2	TRBJ1-2	.	TGTGCCAGCAGCTTGGGTGAGGGGGATTTACATCGCTACACCTTC	CASSLGEGDLHRYTF
.	TRBV2	TRBJ1-2	.	TGTGCCAGCAGTGATTCCGGACAGTACTATGGCTCCTCCTTT	CASSDSGQYYGSSF
many	TRBV29-1	TRBJ1-2	.	TGCAGCGTTGGAGGTGGTGTTGATGGCTACACCTTC	CSVGGGVDGYTF
many	TRBV6-6	TRBJ1-6	.	TGTGCCAGCAGCCCCTTACAGAATTCACCCCTCCACTTT	CASSPLQNSPLHF
.	TRBV6-5	TRBJ1-3	.	TGTGCCAGCAGTTACTCGAAGGACTCTGGAAACACCATATATTTT	CASSYSKDSGNTIYF
many	TRBV4-3	TRBJ2-5	.	TGCGCCAGCAGCCGGGTGGCACAGGACGAAGAGACCCAGTACTTC	CASSRVAQDEETQYF
.	TRBV25-1	TRBJ1-3	.	TGTGCCAGCAGTTCACCCCACTCTGGAAACACCATATATTTT	CASSSPHSGNTIYF
.	TRBV19	TRBJ2-5	TRBD1	TGTGCCAGTAGCGACAGGGGTGGGGAGACCCAGTACTTC	CASSDRGGETQYF
.	TRBV11-2	TRBJ1-1	.	TGTGCCAGCAGCTTAAGGGATGGGCGCACTGAAGCTTTCTTT	CASSLRDGRTEAFF
once	TRBV19	TRBJ1-4	TRBD1	TGTGCCAGTAGTATAGCAGCGAGGGACAGGGACCTAGGAAAACTGTTTTTT	CASSIAARDRDLGKLFF
.	TRBV7-2	TRBJ2-7	.	TGTGCCAGCAGTTGGTGGCGGTTAGAGCAGTACTTC	CASSWWRLEQYF
once	TRBV10-3	TRBJ1-6	.	TGTGCCAGCAGGAATGCAGTATGCAATAGCCTCTACTTT	CASRNAVCNSLYF
.	TRBV7-8	TRBJ1-1	.	TGTGCCGGCACCATGGACACATTGAGCACTGAAGCTTTCTTT	CAGTMDTLSTEAFF
.	TRBV20-1	TRBJ2-7	.	TGCAGCGTTGAAGTCCGAGGACGGCTAAGCTACGAGCAGTACTTC	CSVEVRGRLSYEQYF
once	TRBV5-1	TRBJ2-3	TRBD2	TGCGCCAGCAGCTTGGTGGTCAGCGGGGGGGCAGATACGCAGTATTTT	CASSLVVSGGADTQYF
.	TRBV15	TRBJ1-1	TRBD1	TGTGCCACCAGCAGAGGGGGAAAGGGGACAGGGGACACTGAAGCTTTCTTT	CATSRGGKGTGDTEAFF
.	TRBV5-4	TRBJ2-5	TRBD1	TGTGCCAGCAGCGTGGAAGGGACAGGGGTAGTTACCCAGTACTTC	CASSVEGTGVVTQYF
.	TRBV9	TRBJ1-1	.	TGTGCCAGCAGCGAAGAAGAGACGCAGTACTCCGGGCCTTTCTTT	CASSEEETQYSGPFF
.	TRBV7-4	TRBJ2-5	.	TGTGCCAGCAGACGTATCGGAGGAGAAGACACACAGTACTTC	CASRRIGGEDTQYF
.	TRBV20-1	TRBJ2-5	TRBD2	TGCAGTGTCACGACCCTAGCGGATCAGCCCCAGTACTTC	CSVTTLADQPQYF
once	TRBV5-5	TRBJ2-4	TRBD1	TGTGCCAGCAGCCGGGACAGGGGAGGCATTCAGTACTTC	CASSRDRGGIQYF
many	TRBV6-2/TRBV6-3	TRBJ1-2	TRBD1	TGTGCCAGCAGTCGGGACAGGGACTATGGCTACACCTTC	CASSRDRDYGYTF
few	TRBV7-2	TRBJ1-4	.	TGTGCCAGCAGCCTTCTCCGGGAGAAGTCTAATGAAAAACTGTTTTTT	CASSLLREKSNEKLFF
many	TRBV20-1	TRBJ1-1	TRBD1	TGCAGTGCTAGAGAACAGGGGAGGACTGAAGCTTTCTTT	CSAREQGRTEAFF
.	TRBV7-9	TRBJ2-7	.	TGTGCCAGCAGATCCGCAGGGACGGCCTACGAGCAGTACTTC	CASRSAGTAYEQYF
few	TRBV25-1	TRBJ2-1	.	TGTGCCAGCAGTGGAGGGATTGTCTCAAGCTCCTACAATGAGCAGTTCTTC	CASSGGIVSSSYNEQFF
few	TRBV18	TRBJ2-2	.	TGTGCCAGCTCACCTGGGCCCGGGGAGCTGTTTTTT	CASSPGPGELFF
many	TRBV10-1	TRBJ2-1	.	TGCGCCAGCAGTGAGTTGGGGGCTAATACTGAGCAGTTCTTC	CASSELGANTEQFF
.	TRBV20-1	TRBJ2-3	TRBD1	TGCAGTGCTAGAGATGCAGGGGGACCTAATTTT	CSARDAGGPNF
.	TRBV7-8	TRBJ1-4	TRBD1	TGTGCCAGCAGCGACAGGGACAGGGCAGTGGAAAAACTGTTTTTT	CASSDRDRAVEKLFF
many	TRBV12-3/TRBV12-4	TRBJ1-2	TRBD1	TGTGCCAGCAGTTCTCCAGGGGGAGGTGGCTACACCTTC	CASSSPGGGGYTF
.	TRBV6-5	TRBJ2-1	.	TGTGCCAGCAGTGAGGGGTTATTATATGAGCAGTTCTTC	CASSEGLLYEQFF
.	TRBV20-1	TRBJ1-1	.	TGCAGTGCTCCCCGACAGATGAACACTGAAGCTTTCTTT	CSAPRQMNTEAFF
.	TRBV5-1	TRBJ2-3	TRBD2	TGCGCCAGCAGCCTAGCGGGGGGGCCGCCTAGCACAGATACGCAGTATTTT	CASSLAGGPPSTDTQYF
.	TRBV7-2	TRBJ2-1	.	TGTGCCAGCAGCTTAACTACACAGGGATACGAGCAGTACTTCTTC	CASSLTTQGYEQYFF
.	TRBV4-3	TRBJ2-7	.	TGCGCCAGCAGCCCGTACGTAGGCAGGGGAGGCTACGAGCAGTACTTC	CASSPYVGRGGYEQYF
.	TRBV9	TRBJ1-3	.	TGTGCCAGCAGGGTCAGGGGTTCAGGAGGAAACACCATATATTTT	CASRVRGSGGNTIYF
many	TRBV7-3	TRBJ2-1	.	TGTGCCAGCAGCTTAGAAGGGGCCGACTACAATGAGCAGTTCTTC	CASSLEGADYNEQFF
.	TRBV7-2	TRBJ2-7	.	TGTGCCAGCAGCTTAGTGGCTGGCGGGAACCAGGGGGACCAGTACTTC	CASSLVAGGNQGDQYF
.	TRBV15	TRBJ1-1	TRBD1	TGTGCCACCAGTTCGGACAGGGGTGGTGACGCTTTCTTT	CATSSDRGGDAFF
few	TRBV10-3	TRBJ1-1	.	TGTGCCATCCAATCCCAGGCGAACACTGAAGCTTTCTTT	CAIQSQANTEAFF
few	TRBV25-1	TRBJ2-3	.	TGTGCCAGCAGTGTGGATGCAGGGGGGCCCACAGATACGCAGTATTTT	CASSVDAGGPTDTQYF
.	TRBV19	TRBJ1-3	TRBD1	TGTGCCAGTAGTAGACAGGGGTACTCTGGAAACACCATATATTTT	CASSRQGYSGNTIYF
.	TRBV20-1	TRBJ2-3	.	TGCAGTGCTAGACTCTCCCCCGGGATCCATACGCAGTATTTT	CSARLSPGIHTQYF
.	TRBV5-1	TRBJ2-2	TRBD2	TGCGCCAGCAGCCGGGGGGAGAACACTGACGGGGAGCTGTTTTTT	CASSRGENTDGELFF
.	TRBV15	TRBJ2-3	TRBD2	TGTGCGACCTTAGAGTCGGTAGCGGGAGGTACAGATACGCAGTATTTT	CATLESVAGGTDTQYF
.	TRBV29-1	TRBJ1-1	.	TGCAGCGTTGACGGGACTGGGAACACTGTAGCTTTCTTT	CSVDGTGNTVAFF
many	TRBV5-4	TRBJ2-2	.	TGTGCCAGCAGCTTGTCCAGGGGAGGGAACACCGGGGAGCTGTTTTTT	CASSLSRGGNTGELFF
.	TRBV5-1	TRBJ2-5	.	TGCGCCAGCAGCTTAGGGCGGACACGGGGAGAGACCCAGTACTTC	CASSLGRTRGETQYF
.	TRBV7-2	TRBJ2-1	TRBD2	TGTGCCAGCAGGGATAGACTAGCGGGGGGGAATGAGCAGTTCTTC	CASRDRLAGGNEQFF